This record covers a single TCR beta chain. In the original analysis: Estimation of nucleated cell counts relied on the amplification of reference gene primers. The table came from immunoSEQ multiplex PCR; TCRdb's copy has only in-frame clones and leaves some out. V, J and clone size reflect that table, while D and trimming were determined from the DNA. The top ten hold approximately 4.5% of the sample, which has 150,000 to 200,000 clones, 88% seen once. Trimming cost V 5 bases and J 4 bases, with 12 bases left between them. The CDR3 runs to 14 residues. Germline lookup yields CDR1 SEHNR and CDR2 FQNEAQ (reference sequence). The data were obtained in a study of blood T cell repertoires in COVID-19. For the study at large: Material from acute and convalescent COVID-19 was sourced from the United States, Italy and Spain.

J is TRBJ1-5 and V is TRBV7-9; unclear D gene. The clonotype was recovered from a human donor in a cohort sampled during active COVID-19. Sequenced: peripheral blood. CDR3 residues: CASSTDQTNQPQHF. Written as DNA, the CDR3 is TGTGCCAGCAGCACTGACCAGACAAATCAGCCCCAGCATTTT.